This T cell receptor (beta chain) was captured by sequencing in a study of cytomegalovirus exposure and HLA in healthy donors listed by TCRdb under 2017. Notes on the research overall: In an earlier analysis of 450 to 750 of the donors, around 290 Gb of sequence data and 100 million or so unique TCR beta sequences from about 179 million T cells were reported. Donor age, sex, ethnicity and CMV serostatus were compiled alongside the repertoire data. To predict cytomegalovirus infection status, the study brought together high-throughput TCR immunosequencing, statistical association of individual TCRs with disease status, and machine learning. Both class I and class II loci were covered by HLA typing, at four-digit resolution. In an earlier analysis of over 550 of the donors, high-throughput TCR beta sequencing was used to judge whether each TCR beta V gene segment behaved as functional or pseudogenic. Every discovery cohort repertoire had been produced on one sequencing platform. In a later analysis, previously published TCR beta repertoires from about 670 donors were re-analyzed and high-resolution HLA genotyping was added so that TCR occurrence patterns could be studied. The number of typed donors differed by locus: about 629-630 for A, B, C, DRB1 and DQB1; 522 for DQA1; approximately 600 for DPA1; and 450 to 480 for DPB1. Among approximately 370 genotyped donors of the cohort, an average of around 250,000 unique TCR beta nucleotide sequences was sequenced per donor, of which 15% to 20% were non-productive. Roughly 300 gigabases of sequencing data and roughly 90 million unique TCR sequences were included in an early release covering roughly 600 HLA-typed donors. A separate validation cohort of 90 to 150 different subjects was used in addition to the roughly 640-subject first cohort. The study used immunosequencing to profile the T cell repertoires of approximately 650 subjects and linked those repertoires to cytomegalovirus serostatus. Of the roughly 390 genotyped donors, 80% to 90% were placed in the genetic ancestry cluster associated with self-reported Caucasian donors. In the later analysis, no new phenotypic data were used to find candidate immune exposures; instead, reliance was placed on TCR beta sequences and their occurrence across donors. A later genetic analysis took genome-wide SNP genotypes for 398 of the 666 donors and used that subset as a discovery cohort. Roughly 5 DR-DQ haplotypes were treated as single units for association and clustering because of strong linkage in the cohort. The study aimed to test whether cataloging public T cell receptors could reveal signatures of past pathogen exposure. The investigation overall reported the following: In vitro tests confirmed that three of the cytomegalovirus-associated TCR beta chains recognize cytomegalovirus antigens. Correlated functional status among segregating V segments might be attributable to linkage disequilibrium, but an unknown experimental factor could not be ruled out. The authors suggested that the approach could potentially be extended to other disease states and immunological phenotypes. In a later genetic analysis, a missense DCLRE1C variant was associated with V-gene and J-gene trimming of TCR beta chains, and the association was replicated in an independent cohort. Compared with equally common non-associated chains, HLA-associated TCR beta chains in a later analysis were more clonally expanded and had lower generation probabilities. Because the 87-base-pair reads could not distinguish some IMGT-functional V segments, including TRBV6-2 and TRBV6-3, those segments were excluded. Because some donors lacked HLA typing at each locus, the association tests relied only on the typed subset. A later analysis reported that several top co-occurrence clusters appeared linked to parvovirus B19, influenza, CMV and Epstein-Barr virus. The earlier analysis of approximately 540 of the donors excluded approximately 17 rarely observed V segments, including chromosome 9 orphons, because counts were too low. Immune exposure information for the cohort was limited to CMV serostatus. Broadly in line with IMGT annotations, most TCR beta V segments showed up in productive rearrangements about 87% or about 30% of the time in an earlier analysis of about 500 of the donors. According to a later analysis, TCR association rates differed among HLA loci, with DRB1 alleles showing the most associated TCRs and HLA-C alleles showing the fewest. A cluster of highly shared sequence variants was judged likely to be a technical artifact of the sequencing pipeline. A later analysis found that most CMV-associated TCR beta chains appeared HLA-restricted, with HLA associations seemingly driven largely by CMV exposure. A further reported finding was that TCR beta sequences accurately predicted the HLA-A and HLA-B alleles for most subjects in the first cohort. While some public TCRs were present in many individuals, most TCR sequences turned up only very rarely across donors. When HLA alleles, especially DR and DQ, strongly co-occurred, TCR associations were difficult to assign to individual alleles. The cohort was sequenced for TCR beta chains only, and without alpha or paired-chain data the features that could be detected were limited. A later genetic analysis reported fewer N-insertions in productive TCRs among donors in an Asian-associated ancestry cluster than the roughly 670-donor mean. Cytomegalovirus status was reported to be diagnosed by the classifier with high specificity and sensitivity in both the original and validation cohorts. A later analysis associated 15,000 or so TCR beta sequences with specific HLA alleles at a false discovery rate of 0.05. The study gave a list of some 150 TCR beta chains associated with cytomegalovirus. Presence/absence analyses assumed roughly uniform sequencing depth across donors, an assumption that may not hold.

This clone occurred a few times. Its target antigen remains unknown. No base-level quality is on record; no much larger clone is a single base apart. The cohort was made up of 650 to 700 healthy bone marrow donors. At the time of sampling, all cohort members were nominally healthy, though unrecorded immune exposures were likely present. The donor tested CMV seronegative, placing the donor among the 300 to 450 seronegative members of the cohort. A peripheral blood sample was provided by each donor, and peripheral blood mononuclear cells were used for TCR beta sequencing. The Qiagen DNeasy Blood Extraction Kit was used to extract genomic DNA from the blood cell samples. V lost 4 bases and J lost 7 bases, and the count of bases not matched to a germline gene is 12. The germline V gene (reference sequence) gives CDR1 as SGHNT and CDR2 as YYREEE. The CDR3 runs 16 amino acids, cysteine and phenylalanine included. This entry keeps only the CDR3 DNA: 48 bases, framed from base 1.

Libraries were constructed by the immunoSEQ multiplex PCR assay. For the multiplex PCR, a mixture combining 60 forward primers for TCR Vbeta segments and 13 reverse primers for TCR Jbeta segments was used. The CDR3 region of rearranged TCR beta genes was amplified from genomic DNA with a multiplex PCR assay. Amplified TCR beta libraries were sequenced as 87-base-pair reads on the Illumina HiSeq System. Per the authors' processing: In a later analysis, 77 million or so unique TCR beta chains were counted across the 690 or so repertoires, and roughly 11 million of these chains were shared by at least two donors. To remove PCR and sequencing errors, raw reads were error-corrected and collapsed into unique sequences using a nearest-neighbor algorithm that merged closely related sequences. CDR3 sequences were aligned to IMGT reference sequences to assign V, D and J gene segments. Each retained sequence needed at least a six-nucleotide match to both a V gene segment and a J gene segment. A rearrangement counted as productive if the CDR3 had no stop codons and remained in frame with V and J, and every other rearrangement counted as non-productive. CDR3 was defined according to IMGT convention as the region running from the second conserved V-encoded cysteine to the conserved J-encoded phenylalanine. Sequences without an unambiguous match to a single V gene segment were excluded from the earlier analysis of 450 to 650 of the donors. An earlier analysis of about 600 of the donors called V segments functional above 56.7% productive rearrangements and segregating when the between-donor standard deviation exceeded 5%. To diagnose cytomegalovirus status from the catalog of TCR beta chain sequences, a statistical classification framework was built. In a later analysis, V and J genes were assigned by comparing TCR nucleotide sequences against IMGT/GENE-DB human TR gene sequences. In a later analysis, CDR3 sequences and most-parsimonious VDJ recombination scenarios were assigned using the TCRdist pipeline. In a later analysis, each TCR beta chain was defined by its CDR3 amino acid sequence together with its V-gene family, and reads lacking a unique V-gene family were excluded. In a later analysis, several hundred highly shared, low-generation-probability nucleotide sequences were removed to address suspected cross-contamination and a sequencing artifact. For each public chain, a later analysis derived a clonal expansion index from normalized ranks of inferred template counts within each repertoire. Generation probabilities in a later analysis came from a VDJ recombination model fitted to out-of-frame rearrangements, and those results were checked against IGoR. Hypergeometric tests were used in a later analysis to score TCR-TCR, TCR-HLA and TCR-CMV co-occurrence, with a repertoire-size bias correction applied to the TCR pairs. A later analysis estimated false discovery rates by permuting HLA or CMV assignments 20 times. In a later analysis, co-occurring TCRs were grouped using DBSCAN, and TCRdist sequence similarity was added for clustering within HLA-allele-positive subsets. Repertoires with fewer than 30,000 or more than 120,000 public chains were left out of co-occurrence clustering, as were about five repertoires with anomalous nucleotide sharing. Entries here come from immuneACCESS through TCRdb and include only in-frame sequences with V and J called. Some clones fail to appear in such tables; in the studies checked, an unresolved V gene covers under half of the shortfall, and the cause of the remainder is unknown. Clone size and the V and J calls come from that table; the DNA yielded D and trimming. The sample yields about 45,000 clones; roughly half were counted once. Roughly 5.6% of the sample comes from the top ten.

The V gene is TRBV5-4 and the J gene is TRBJ2-2, with 8 middle bases fitting TRBD1. The sample was PBMCs. This clonotype was sampled from a man aged 60-69 years in good health and CMV-seronegative. The CDR3 region: CASSVGQGGLGGELFF. The sequence in DNA is TGTGCCAGCAGCGTCGGACAGGGTGGATTGGGCGGGGAGCTGTTTTTT.